This TCR beta chain was found in a study of T-cell memory formation after mild COVID-19. Looking at the study overall: The TCR clusters were mostly specific to one donor. Study results and limitations: Largely, contracting CD4+ clones fell within CM and EM, and contracting CD8+ clones within EMRA. Balance between CD4 and CD8 was seen in clones contracting day 15 to 85, and a CD4+ lean was seen in later expanders.

The CDR3 spans 15 residues. V was pared by 8 bases and J by 3 bases, with 8 bases of the junction left unmatched. About this clonotype: Its antigen is undetermined.

The authors produced TCR alpha and TCR beta cDNA libraries with sample barcodes and UMIs by 5'RACE using constant-segment primers. MiXCR, applied by TCRdb to the 5' RACE reads, yields one record per CDR3 protein. This table has 300,000 to 400,000 distinct CDR3 sequences, 28% appearing once. The chain couples TRBV12-3 or TRBV12-4 to TRBJ2-1; 9 bases map to TRBD1. The clonotype was recovered from an adult woman who had mild COVID-19 (a few samples of this study predate the infection). Cell type and time point are not known. The sequenced sample consisted of PBMCs or a T cell subset sorted from them (not recorded which). CDR3 loop: CASRQGQGGYNEQFF. CDR3 sequence (DNA): TGTGCCAGCCGCCAGGGACAGGGAGGCTACAATGAGCAGTTCTTC.